There are a few counts of the clone carrying this T cell receptor beta chain. The target antigen is unknown. The sample is drawn from a study of beta chain features in type 1 diabetes. General study results and limits: Moderately but significantly shorter TCRB CDR3s were found in Type 1 diabetes patients in all four CD4+ subsets.

Every donor had blood drawn once into heparin, approximately 0.11 L on average. Expressed TCRB transcripts got sequenced, as all isolated RNA was reverse transcribed. Clones were sequenced by immunoSEQ multiplex PCR, and TCRdb holds only the in-frame ones, with some missing. The table records approximately 240,000 clones, 16% of them present only once. Germline loops: CDR1 MNHEY, CDR2 SVGAGI. The length of the CDR3 is 16 residues. V lost 0 bases and J 4 bases, leaving 13 bases between the germline ends. The clonotype was recovered from a man aged 30-40 years with type 1 diabetes. This chain joins TRBV6-5 and TRBJ2-1; D not resolved. Source material: naive CD4+ T cells from blood. The CDR3 reads CASSYSISYGYNEQFF. CDR3 coding DNA: TGTGCCAGCAGTTACTCGATTTCGTACGGATACAATGAGCAGTTCTTC.